Listed here are 24 T cell receptor beta chains from one sample, sequenced in a study of cytomegalovirus exposure and HLA in healthy donors. PCR was performed using 60 Vbeta and 13 Jbeta primers. Some clones are missing from TCRdb's copy, which holds only in-frame ones; the method was immunoSEQ multiplex PCR. This table holds approximately 160,000 clones, about three quarters found once. The specimen sequenced was PBMCs. The receptors were gathered from a male donor in good health and CMV-seronegative.

This clone was counted a single time. This chain links TRBV30 with TRBJ1-3; D is undetermined. The germline gives CDR1 GTSNPN, CDR2 SVGIG (reference sequence). Trimming stripped 2 bases from V and 0 bases from J, with 11 bases between. This CDR3 spans 15 amino acids. The CDR3 loop reads CAWSPPRFSGNTIYF. In DNA, the CDR3 is TGTGCCTGGAGTCCCCCCAGGTTCTCTGGAAACACCATATATTTT.

The V call is TRBV11-3, the J call TRBJ2-2, with D possibly TRBD2 on 5 matching bases. Germline lookup yields CDR1 SGHNT and CDR2 YENEEA. Trimming took 5 bases from V and 5 from J, leaving 12 bases between them. The CDR3 totals 14 residues. The CDR3 DNA is TGTGCCAGCAGCCCCGTGGACTTAACCGGGGAGCTGTTTTTT. The encoded protein is CASSPVDLTGELFF.

The chain couples TRBV5-1 to TRBJ2-1, with TRBD2 matching 10 bases. The germline V gene encodes CDR1 SGHRS and CDR2 YFSETQ. CDR3 length equals 17 residues. The V segment lost 3 bases and the J segment 4 bases; nucleotides outside the gene matches: 10. CDR3 bases: TGCGCCAGCAGCTGGGGAAGTAGCGGGGGGATATACAATGAGCAGTTCTTC. It yields the protein CASSWGSSGGIYNEQFF.

The rearrangement joins TRBV7-2 to TRBJ2-1, with D perhaps TRBD2 (5 bases). From germline, CDR1 is SGHTA and CDR2 FQGNSA. The V gene lost 5 bases and the J gene lost 0 bases, with 11 bases spanning the gap. CDR3 length equals 15 residues. The CDR3 nucleotides are TGTGCCAGCAGCCCCTGGGAGAGCTCCTACAATGAGCAGTTCTTC. It encodes CASSPWESSYNEQFF.

This clone was seen just once. The genes are TRBV19 and TRBJ1-4; D is perhaps TRBD1 (5 bases). Looked up from germline, CDR1 is LNHDA and CDR2 is SQIVND (reference sequence). The CDR3 loop spans 13 amino acids. V was pared by 5 bases and J by 5 bases, with 9 bases between. In DNA form, the CDR3 reads TGTGCCAGTAGTCAGGGCCCGAATGAAAAACTGTTTTTT. This translates into CASSQGPNEKLFF.

The chain is built from TRBV4-1 and TRBJ2-7; 7 bases agree with TRBD1. With 4 bases clipped from V and 2 bases from J, the junction kept 8 bases outside the gene matches. The CDR3 is 15 residues long. From germline, CDR1 is MGHRA and CDR2 YSYEKL. The CDR3 coding sequence is TGCGCCAGCAGCCCCTCGACAGGGAGCCCCTACGAGCAGTACTTC. As protein: CASSPSTGSPYEQYF.

This clone occurred once. The chain is built from TRBV5-4 and TRBJ1-5; D is ambiguous. CDR3 size: 13 residues. Per germline, CDR1 SGHNT and CDR2 YYREEE (reference sequence). V was clipped by 4 bases and J by 4 bases, with 9 bases between them. CDR3 sequence (DNA): TGTGCCAGCAGCCGGGAGCCAAATCAGCCCCAGCATTTT. This translates into CASSREPNQPQHF.

The rearrangement links TRBV2 to TRBJ1-2; 10 bases are shared with TRBD1. Per germline, CDR1 SNHLY and CDR2 FYNNEI. The CDR3 extends over 16 amino acids. V lost 0 bases, J lost 1 base, and 2 bases stayed unmatched. The CDR3 bases are TGTGCCAGCAGTGAAGCCCGGACAGGGGGTAACTATGGCTACACCTTC. Translating it yields CASSEARTGGNYGYTF. Complete variable domain (other parts from reference TRBV2 and TRBJ1-2): EPEVTQTPSHQVTQMGQEVILRCVPISNHLYFYWYRQILGQKVEFLVSFYNNEISEKSEIFDDQFSVERPDGSNFTLKIRSTKLEDSAMYFCASSEARTGGNYGYTFGSGTRLTVV.

This clone has more than one count but fewer than ten. The chain carries TRBV27 and TRBJ1-1; tentative D call: TRBD1 (5 bases). Trimming left V 2 bases short and J 1 base short, with 8 bases between. This CDR3 region has 14 residues. In germline, CDR1 is MNHEY, CDR2 SMNVEV (reference sequence). The CDR3 region is CASSLGGTNTEAFF. The CDR3 nucleotides read TGTGCCAGCAGTTTAGGGGGGACGAACACTGAAGCTTTCTTT.

The chain combines TRBV5-1 with TRBJ1-1, with TRBD1 identical over 7 bases. The germline V gene has CDR1 SGHRS and CDR2 YFSETQ. The junction had 2 bases not matched to a gene; V was cut back by 0 bases and J by 9 bases. This CDR3 has 12 residues. CDR3 region: CASSLDRGKAFF. The CDR3 nucleotides are TGCGCCAGCAGCTTGGACAGGGGAAAAGCTTTCTTT.

This chain uses TRBV19 with TRBJ1-6; D call uncertain. Trimming took 2 bases from V and 0 from J, leaving 8 bases between them. In germline, CDR1 is LNHDA, CDR2 SQIVND (reference sequence). The CDR3 is made up of 16 amino acids. The CDR3 coding sequence is TGTGCCAGTAGTATACGTAGAAGCTCCTATAATTCACCCCTCCACTTT. It specifies CASSIRRSSYNSPLHF. The full variable domain, its missing parts supplied by reference TRBV19 and TRBJ1-6, is DGGITQSPKYLFRKEGQNVTLSCEQNLNHDAMYWYRQDPGQGLRLIYYSQIVNDFQKGDIAEGYSVSREKKESFPLTVTSAQKNPTAFYLCASSIRRSSYNSPLHFGNGTRLTVT.

The rearrangement links TRBV27 to TRBJ1-3; D uncertain. The CDR3 sequence is 13 residues long. CDR1 MNHEY and CDR2 SMNVEV come from the germline V gene (reference sequence). The V and J ends lost 6 bases and 4 bases respectively, with 10 bases between them. This CDR3 reads CASREASGNTIYF. CDR3 nucleotides: TGTGCCAGCAGGGAGGCGTCCGGAAACACCATATATTTT.

This chain connects TRBV5-8 to TRBJ2-6, with D perhaps TRBD1 (6 bases). This CDR3 comprises 19 residues. With 1 base removed from V and 0 bases from J, the gap between germline ends came to 17 bases. Germline V CDR1 and CDR2: SGHTS, YDEGEE. CDR3 sequence: CASSLRGQQLRSGANVLTF. For the CDR3, the DNA is TGTGCCAGCAGCTTGCGCGGACAGCAACTACGCTCTGGGGCCAACGTCCTGACTTTC.

The V gene is TRBV29-1, the J gene TRBJ1-1; D is ambiguous. The CDR3 has 13 residues. The germline CDR1 and CDR2 sequences are SQVTM and ANQGSEA. V was clipped by 3 bases and J by 0 bases, with 8 bases between them. The CDR3 bases are TGCAGCGTTGAGGGCAGCATGAACACTGAAGCTTTCTTT. It codes for CSVEGSMNTEAFF.

This sequence joins TRBV2 and TRBJ1-1; 8 nucleotides line up with TRBD1. CDR1 and CDR2 from the germline V gene are SNHLY and FYNNEI. The trim removed 6 bases at V and 1 base at J, leaving 1 base unmatched. CDR3 length equals 13 residues. CDR3 coding DNA: TGTGCCAGCAGGGACAGGGCGAACACTGAAGCTTTCTTT. This gives the protein CASRDRANTEAFF.

The chain carries TRBV7-2 and TRBJ2-6; no firm D call. The germline V gene has CDR1 SGHTA and CDR2 FQGNSA. Trimming took off 1 base at V and 0 bases at J, with 7 bases between the two ends. The CDR3 is 16 amino acids. CDR3 in DNA: TGTGCCAGCAGCTTAGACAAACCCTCTGGGGCCAACGTCCTGACTTTC. Translating gives CASSLDKPSGANVLTF.

The genes are TRBV6-5 and TRBJ2-3; tentative D call: TRBD2 (7 bases). The CDR3 covers 12 residues. V was clipped by 8 bases and J by 5 bases, with 11 bases between them. The germline CDR1 and CDR2 sequences are MNHEY and SVGAGI. This CDR3 reads CASGGAKDTQYF. CDR3 DNA sequence: TGTGCCAGCGGGGGGGCCAAAGATACGCAGTATTTT.

CDR3 amino acids: CASSSRTGGFYGYTF. CDR3 DNA: TGCGCCAGCAGCTCACGGACAGGGGGCTTCTATGGCTACACCTTC. The chain has TRBV5-1 and TRBJ1-2, with 11 nucleotides matching TRBD1. Germline values: CDR1 SGHRS, CDR2 YFSETQ. The CDR3 runs 15 residues. The J segment lost 4 bases and the V segment lost 3 bases, leaving 5 bases of the junction unmatched.

CDR3 region: CASSFSPGTYNEQFF. Written as DNA, the CDR3 is TGTGCCAGCAGTTTTTCCCCAGGGACATACAATGAGCAGTTCTTC. This chain joins TRBV27 and TRBJ2-1, with TRBD1 as a possible D gene (6 bases). The CDR3 loop spans 15 amino acids. CDR1 and CDR2 (germline): MNHEY, SMNVEV (reference sequence). Trimming removed 3 bases at V and 4 bases at J, with 13 bases between.

This clone appeared once. Other nucleotide sequences in the sample specify the same CDR3. The chain has TRBV18 and TRBJ1-2; D gene uncertain. Germline CDR1 reads KGHSH; CDR2 reads LQKENI. The CDR3 consists of 14 residues. Trimming pared 0 bases from V and 8 bases from J, leaving 13 bases between. As DNA, the CDR3 is TGTGCCAGCTCACCACCCAGGCCAGGCGGGGGCTACACCTTC. Translating gives CASSPPRPGGGYTF.

The chain recombines TRBV7-6 with TRBJ2-1, with TRBD1 matching over 7 bases. V lost 5 bases and J lost 5; bases outside the gene matches: 9. This CDR3 has 15 residues. CDR1 and CDR2 from the germline V gene are SGHVS and FNYEAQ. The CDR3 DNA sequence: TGTGCCAGCAGCCCTCGACAGGGCCTTAACAATGAGCAGTTCTTC. This gives the protein CASSPRQGLNNEQFF.

The V and J genes are TRBV10-3 and TRBJ1-5; 8 bases fit TRBD1. The CDR3 sequence is 15 residues long. J was trimmed by 2 bases and V by 6 bases; bases with no gene match: 6. Germline V lookup: CDR1 ENHRY, CDR2 SYGVKD. In DNA, the CDR3 is TGTGCCATCAGCGCCGGACAGGGAGGCAATCAGCCCCAGCATTTT. Translation: CAISAGQGGNQPQHF.

This chain links TRBV28 with TRBJ1-5, with a possible D match to TRBD1 (6 bases). The CDR3 contains 15 residues. CDR1 is MDHEN, CDR2 SYDVKM, per germline. V lost 6 bases and J lost 0, with 12 bases in between. This CDR3 reads CASSRQAYSNQPQHF. CDR3 bases: TGTGCCAGCAGCCGACAGGCTTATAGCAATCAGCCCCAGCATTTT. Supplemented by reference TRBV28 and TRBJ1-5, the full variable domain reads DVKVTQSSRYLVKRTGEKVFLECVQDMDHENMFWYRQDPGLGLRLIYFSYDVKMKEKGDIPEGYSVSREKKERFSLILESASTNQTSMYLCASSRQAYSNQPQHFGDGTRLSIL.

This clone was seen once. V gene TRBV19 combines with J gene TRBJ2-1; 10 bases align to TRBD2. The V segment lost 3 bases and the J segment 4 bases; nucleotides outside the gene matches: 9. Germline V gives CDR1 LNHDA, CDR2 SQIVND (reference sequence). The CDR3 extends over 17 amino acids. CDR3 loop: CASSMSGRAGRYNEQFF. For the CDR3, the DNA is TGTGCCAGTAGTATGAGCGGGAGGGCAGGGAGGTACAATGAGCAGTTCTTC. The entire variable domain, with the rest obtained from reference TRBV19 and TRBJ2-1, is as follows: DGGITQSPKYLFRKEGQNVTLSCEQNLNHDAMYWYRQDPGQGLRLIYYSQIVNDFQKGDIAEGYSVSREKKESFPLTVTSAQKNPTAFYLCASSMSGRAGRYNEQFFGPGTRLTVL.